Listed here is a single T cell receptor (beta chain). These data come from a study of blood T cell repertoires in COVID-19. The CDR3 contains 15 residues. Deletions cut 1 base from V and 2 bases from J, with 9 bases between. The germline CDR1 and CDR2 sequences are MDHEN and SYDVKM. Only in-frame clones appear in the TCRdb table, and some are missing; sequencing was by immunoSEQ multiplex PCR. The sample yields approximately 320,000 clones, roughly 87% seen once. The receptor's source is a woman aged 18-30 years who had recovered from COVID-19. The chain is built from TRBV28 and TRBJ1-5, with a weak D call TRBD1 (5 bases). Sequencing was done on a sample of PBMCs or T cells enriched from blood (not recorded which). The chain's CDR3 is CASSLSLQGNQPQHF. The DNA of the CDR3 is TGTGCCAGCAGTTTATCGTTACAGGGCAATCAGCCCCAGCATTTT.